These T cell receptor beta chains were read from a single sample in a study of T cells expressing NK-cell markers. Following a re-call of the 5' RACE reads, TCRdb has one entry per CDR3 protein and lacks DNA. Its listing shows about 390,000 distinct CDR3 sequences. The sample comprised blood T cells: a sorted CD56 or NKG2C T cell subset, CD4+ or CD8+ T cells, or bulk PBMC T cells (not recorded which). These receptors were collected from a woman aged 45-65 years in good health. CDR3s include the opening cysteine and the closing phenylalanine or tryptophan. Fields, in order: J gene, V gene, CDR3 protein.

>TRBJ2-1|TRBV5-6
CASSLGPLAGGTNEQFF
>TRBJ2-5|TRBV12-3/TRBV12-4
CASNIQGSGETQYF
>TRBJ2-3|TRBV5-1
CASSLGRGVGGDTQYF
>TRBJ2-1|TRBV11-1
CASSIQGGWGNEQFF
>TRBJ2-3|TRBV7-6
CASSLGGGLTDTQYF
>TRBJ2-4|TRBV3-1
CASSPLAGAWDQAKNIQYF
>TRBJ1-1|TRBV12-3/TRBV12-4
CASSFDWGTEAFF
>TRBJ2-1|TRBV4-1
CASSQDGRGYNEQFF
>TRBJ2-1|TRBV5-1
CASSLGLAGVVEQFF
>TRBJ2-2|TRBV7-2
CASSSPLLDRNTGELFF
>TRBJ2-5|TRBV16
CASSRTGTAQETQYF
>TRBJ2-5|TRBV27
CASGRVKETQYF
>TRBJ2-3|TRBV7-3
CASSSVSGTDTQYF
>TRBJ2-6|TRBV19
CASRKIAGIAGANVLTF
>TRBJ2-5|TRBV5-1
CASGTSGSYETQYF
>TRBJ2-3|TRBV25-1
CASSEGGSDTQYF
>TRBJ2-1|TRBV20-1
CSAGTSGLPAAGNEQFF
>TRBJ2-5|TRBV15
CATSSVGRGQETQYF
>TRBJ1-3|TRBV5-1
CASSLTGQGSGNTIYF
>TRBJ2-1|TRBV18
CASSPFAGTSPTDEQFF
>TRBJ2-1|TRBV9
CASSPRSSGRIGEQFF
>TRBJ2-1|TRBV5-1
CASSLRSTDNEQFF
>TRBJ1-5|TRBV24-1
CATSDPQGDQPQHF
>TRBJ2-5|TRBV21-1
CASTRDRGKETQYF
>TRBJ1-1|TRBV5-1
CASSFFPDRGQRAFF
>TRBJ2-1|TRBV6-5
CASSYEDEQFF
>TRBJ2-3|TRBV24-1
CATSDFRTSGKNTQYF
>TRBJ2-5|TRBV5-1
CASSLIPEPQETQYF
>TRBJ2-3|TRBV24-1
CATSLGQGADTQYF
>TRBJ2-5|TRBV11-2
CASSLDEFSRSGSRQETQYF
>TRBJ2-2|TRBV13
CASSLAAGGSNTGELFF
>TRBJ2-7|TRBV30
CAWSLTSGRDEQYF
>TRBJ2-7|TRBV7-2
CASSLALGTARLARNEQYF
>TRBJ2-1|TRBV29-1
CSARGTSGGYNEQFF
>TRBJ2-5|TRBV10-3
CAISLASSETQYF
>TRBJ1-2|TRBV12-3/TRBV12-4
CASSPGRQFGGYTF
>TRBJ1-2|TRBV12-3/TRBV12-4
CASSSPGTVIYGYTF
>TRBJ2-4|TRBV9
CASSDTTAGDIQYF
>TRBJ2-7|TRBV9
CASSIGTGNLPYEQYF
>TRBJ1-5|TRBV12-3/TRBV12-4
CASSLGEDSNQPQHF